These 13 T cell receptor beta chains were all obtained from the same sample, sequenced in a study of blood T cell repertoires in COVID-19. Only in-frame clones appear in the TCRdb table, and some are missing; sequencing was by immunoSEQ multiplex PCR. The table has under 130,000 clones, roughly four fifths seen once; the top ten hold 8.5% to 9.5%. The sample consisted of peripheral blood. These receptors all stem from a woman in her 70s with acute or convalescent COVID-19.

The rearrangement uses TRBV14 and TRBJ1-2; TRBD1 matches at 7 bases. This CDR3 spans 14 amino acids. V shed 3 bases, J shed 4 bases, and the junction held 5 bases outside the gene matches. Germline V lookup: CDR1 SGHDN, CDR2 FVKESK. CDR3 coding DNA: TGTGCCAGCAGCCAGAGCCGGGACAGCTATGGCTACACCTTC. Protein: CASSQSRDSYGYTF. Drawing the rest from reference TRBV14 and TRBJ1-2, the complete variable domain is EAGVTQFPSHSVIEKGQTVTLRCDPISGHDNLYWYRRVMGKEIKFLLHFVKESKQDESGMPNNRFLAERTGGTYSTLKVQPAELEDSGVYFCASSQSRDSYGYTFGSGTRLTVV.

This chain connects TRBV6-6 to TRBJ1-4; D is uncertain. Germline CDR1 MNHNY, CDR2 SVGAGI (reference sequence). V was clipped by 5 bases and J by 9 bases, with 10 bases between them. This CDR3 contains 12 residues. CDR3 amino acids: CASSSPDKKLFF. In DNA form, the CDR3 reads TGTGCCAGCAGTAGCCCAGACAAAAAACTGTTTTTT.

The chain is built from TRBV7-9 and TRBJ1-1; D not resolved. The germline V and J ends were trimmed by 2 bases and 1 base, with 8 bases remaining between them. The CDR3 sequence is 14 residues long. CDR1 and CDR2 (germline): SEHNR, FQNEAQ (reference sequence). The CDR3: CASSLLSPNTEAFF. DNA of the CDR3: TGTGCCAGCAGCTTATTATCTCCGAACACTGAAGCTTTCTTT.

As DNA, the CDR3 is TGTGCCAGCGCTTCCTTCCCACCTAGGGGTCAGCCCCAGCATTTT. This gives the protein CASASFPPRGQPQHF. The rearrangement uses TRBV27 and TRBJ1-5; perhaps TRBD1 as D (5 bases). V lost 8 bases, J lost 6 bases, and 20 bases lay in between. Per germline, CDR1 MNHEY and CDR2 SMNVEV (reference sequence). The CDR3 has 15 amino acids.

This chain uses TRBV20-1 with TRBJ2-5, with D possibly matching TRBD2 (5 bases). V lost 4 bases and J lost 3, with 6 bases in between. The CDR3 runs to 11 residues. Germline V gene data show CDR1 as DFQATT and CDR2 as SNEGSKA (reference sequence). The CDR3 sequence is CSATGEETQYF. The CDR3 DNA reads TGCAGTGCTACCGGGGAAGAGACCCAGTACTTC.

As regards this clone: Mismatch with germline at one junction end may stem from a read error. The chain uses TRBV7-2 and TRBJ2-2; TRBD1 is a possible D gene (5 bases). CDR3 length: 13 amino acids. Germline V lookup: CDR1 SGHTA, CDR2 FQGNSA. For the CDR3, the DNA is TGTGTCAGCAGTCAACAGGACACCGGGGAGCTGTTTTTT. This codes for CVSSQQDTGELFF.

The V and J genes are TRBV11-3 and TRBJ2-7; tentatively, D is TRBD2 (6 bases). The CDR3 loop spans 14 amino acids. V gave up 5 bases and J gave up 4 bases, with 15 bases separating them. Germline assignment: CDR1 SGHNT and CDR2 YENEEA. The CDR3 is CASSPSGGRYEQYF. The CDR3, as DNA: TGTGCCAGCAGCCCGAGTGGGGGGAGGTACGAGCAGTACTTC. The full variable domain, rest sourced from reference TRBV11-3 and TRBJ2-7, is EAGVVQSPRYKIIEKKQPVAFWCNPISGHNTLYWYLQNLGQGPELLIRYENEEAVDDSQLPKDRFSAERLKGVDSTLKIQPAELGDSAVYLCASSPSGGRYEQYFGPGTRLTVT.

The chain combines TRBV7-9 with TRBJ2-7; possible D gene TRBD1, 5 bases. Trimming shortened V by 5 bases and J by 4 bases, and 18 bases separated the two germline ends. Germline V gene data show CDR1 as SEHNR and CDR2 as FQNEAQ (reference sequence). This CDR3 region has 15 residues. Here the CDR3 reads CASSPSGKGRYEQYF. CDR3 sequence (DNA): TGTGCCAGCAGCCCCTCAGGGAAGGGCCGGTACGAGCAGTACTTC.

The V call is TRBV5-6, the J call TRBJ1-2; tentatively, D is TRBD1 (5 bases). Germline CDR1 reads SGHDT; CDR2 reads YYEEEE. The CDR3 contains 15 residues. Trimming left V 0 bases short and J 8 bases short, with 17 bases between. CDR3 DNA sequence: TGTGCCAGCAGCTTGGCCCGGGGGTTTCGAGGAGGCTACACCTTC. It encodes CASSLARGFRGGYTF.

In this sample, this clone turned up a few times. This chain uses TRBV28 with TRBJ2-2, with no clear D. The CDR3 has 15 amino acids. V lost 3 bases to trimming and J lost 1 base, with 9 bases between them. Germline V lookup: CDR1 MDHEN, CDR2 SYDVKM. CDR3 region: CASSLIARNTGELFF. Here the CDR3 DNA reads TGTGCCAGCAGTTTGATTGCGCGGAACACCGGGGAGCTGTTTTTT.

The V gene is TRBV15, the J gene TRBJ2-7; tentative D call: TRBD1 (5 bases). V lost 0 bases to trimming and J lost 5 bases, with 11 bases between them. Per the germline V gene, CDR1 is LNHNV and CDR2 is YYDKDF (reference sequence). The CDR3 has 14 amino acids. DNA for the CDR3: TGTGCCACCAGCAGAGAAGAGCAGGGCCACGAGCAGTACTTC. As protein: CATSREEQGHEQYF.

The genes are TRBV15 and TRBJ2-2; D may be TRBD1 (6 bases). Germline V CDR1 and CDR2: LNHNV, YYDKDF (reference sequence). V gave up 4 bases and J gave up 4 bases, with 16 bases separating them. The CDR3 has 16 amino acids. CDR3 in amino acids: CATSIDRRATTGELFF. For the CDR3, the DNA is TGTGCCACCAGCATTGACAGGCGGGCGACCACCGGGGAGCTGTTTTTT.

The CDR3 reads CASSQNSGGPIGLDTQYF. CDR3 nucleotide sequence: TGTGCCAGCAGCCAAAATAGCGGGGGGCCAATAGGGCTAGATACGCAGTATTTT. The chain carries TRBV14 and TRBJ2-3, with 10 positions matching TRBD2. The trim removed 2 bases at V and 5 bases at J, leaving 13 bases unmatched. The CDR3 length is 18 residues. The germline gives CDR1 SGHDN, CDR2 FVKESK.